This TCR beta chain derives from a study of shared clonotypes between healthy human individuals. The authors ran unsorted PBMC replicate PCRs on about 300 ng DNA, some 30,000 T cell genomes. Sequencing was performed on unsorted PBMC DNA using ten immunoSEQ deep assay plates. TCRdb's copy holds only in-frame clones and misses some; the assay was immunoSEQ multiplex PCR. The sample records about 490,000 clones, around 73% being singletons. This sequence was found in a woman between 35 and 50 years old in good health. Some clones in this sample may be carry-over from other donors' samples. The sequenced sample was PBMCs.

CDR3 in DNA: TGTGCCAGCAGCCCTTACGGCGGGGACGGGAGGGAGCAGTACTTC. This translates into CASSPYGGDGREQYF. This chain joins TRBV5-5 and TRBJ2-7, with 7 nucleotides matching TRBD2. Per the germline V gene, CDR1 is SGHKS and CDR2 is YYEKEE (reference sequence). V trimming: 4 bases; J trimming: 7 bases; junction bases outside the gene matches: 14. CDR3 size: 15 residues.